What follows are 4 T cell receptor beta chains derived from one specimen sequenced in a study of T-cell memory formation after mild COVID-19. TCRdb re-derived calls from the 5' RACE reads in MiXCR, one entry per CDR3 protein. Of hundreds of thousands of distinct CDR3 sequences detected, 15% to 25% appear once; the ten largest clones hold more than 8%. The sequencing input was PBMCs or a T cell subset sorted from them (not recorded which). The receptor set was obtained from an adult woman who had mild COVID-19 (a few samples of this study predate the infection). Cell type and time point are not known.

This clonotype was picked up a small number of times. CDR3 bases: TGCGCCAGCAGCTCTGGGGACGGGACCTACGAGCAGTACTTC. Its protein product is CASSSGDGTYEQYF. This chain joins TRBV5-1 and TRBJ2-7; perhaps D is TRBD1 or TRBD2 (5 bases each). Trimming left V 3 bases short and J 2 bases short, with 12 bases between. The length of the CDR3 is 14 residues. CDR1 and CDR2 (germline): SGHRS, YFSETQ.

This clonotype was seen only a few times. V usage is TRBV6-1 and J usage is TRBJ2-7, with 9 bases fitting TRBD1. This CDR3 spans 14 amino acids. Germline-derived CDR1 and CDR2 are MNHNS and SASEGT. Germline trimming cut 5 bases from V and 2 bases from J; bases unmatched to any gene: 4. The CDR3 loop reads CASSPDRGAYEQYF. CDR3 coding DNA: TGTGCCAGCAGTCCGGACAGGGGTGCCTACGAGCAGTACTTC.

The CDR3 protein is CASSLGGPGSYGYTF. CDR3 nucleotide sequence: TGTGCCAGCAGCTTAGGGGGTCCGGGCAGCTATGGCTACACCTTC. This chain connects TRBV7-2 to TRBJ1-2; D remains ambiguous. Germline assignment: CDR1 SGHTA and CDR2 FQGNSA. Trimming took 1 base from V and 4 from J, leaving 13 bases between them. The CDR3 contains 15 residues.

CDR3 region: CASSHPGRSYGYTF. DNA of the CDR3: TGTGCCAGCAGTCACCCGGGTCGGTCCTATGGCTACACCTTC. The chain links TRBV27 to TRBJ1-2; D remains unclear. V was clipped by 5 bases and J by 4 bases, with 14 bases between them. CDR3 length: 14 amino acids. CDR1 is MNHEY and CDR2 is SMNVEV in the germline V gene (reference sequence).